This TCR beta chain was found in a study of blood T cell repertoires in COVID-19. At the level of the study: Samples of COVID-19 (acute and convalescent) were obtained from the United States, Italy and Spain. T cells, B-cell-depleted T cells, or PBMCs provided the cDNA or gDNA that served as material.

The CDR3 sequence is 15 residues long. Looked up from germline, CDR1 is SGDLS and CDR2 is YYNGEE. This clone occurred once. At one boundary the junction diverges from the germline segment, which might be a read error. Per the authors' pipeline: Reference gene primer amplification gave nucleated cell count estimates. Assay used: immunoSEQ multiplex PCR; TCRdb lists only in-frame clones, some missing. V and J calls and clone size are copied from that table; D and trimming were computed from the DNA. The table has roughly 53,000 clones, less than 85% seen once. The sequencing sample was made of peripheral blood. The receptor's source is a man aged 65 to 79 with active COVID-19. The chain joins TRBV9 to TRBJ2-1; D unresolved. The CDR3 DNA reads TGTGCCGGCAGCCCCCCCGGGTTTGGCCCCAGAGAGCAGTTCTTC. Translating it yields CAGSPPGFGPREQFF.